A single sample gave rise to the 21 T cell receptor beta chains below, sequenced in a study of T cells after yellow fever vaccination. MiXCR, run by TCRdb on the 5' RACE reads, gives a single entry per CDR3 protein. The table has 450,000 to 550,000 distinct CDR3 sequences, 19% seen once. Material: PBMCs, obtained 15 days after the yellow fever booster vaccination. The receptors were gathered from a man aged 25-45 years who received the YFV17D yellow fever vaccine.

The V call is TRBV6-2 or TRBV6-3, the J call TRBJ2-1, with D perhaps TRBD2 (5 bases). This CDR3 is built from 11 residues. Germline CDR1 reads MNHEY; CDR2 reads SVGEGT. The V and J ends lost 0 bases and 14 bases respectively, with 8 bases between them. CDR3 in amino acids: CASSYSAEEFF. CDR3 nucleotides: TGTGCCAGCAGTTACTCGGCGGAGGAGTTCTTC.

In this sample, this clonotype turned up a few times. V usage is TRBV10-1 and J usage is TRBJ2-2, with D perhaps TRBD1 or TRBD2 (7 bases each). V shed 7 bases and J shed 3 bases, with 12 bases lying between them. Per germline, CDR1 WNHNN and CDR2 SYGVQD (reference sequence). The CDR3 spans 14 residues. The CDR3 loop reads CASKRDRYTGELFF. As DNA, the CDR3 is TGCGCCAGCAAGCGGGACAGATACACCGGGGAGCTGTTTTTT.

This clonotype was detected many times. The chain employs TRBV30 and TRBJ2-5; D is uncertain. The CDR3 extends over 13 amino acids. CDR1 and CDR2 (germline): GTSNPN, SVGIG (reference sequence). Trimming removed 1 base from V and 1 base from J, with 7 bases in between. The CDR3 region is CAWSGVSQETQYF. The CDR3 DNA is TGTGCCTGGAGTGGAGTGTCCCAAGAGACCCAGTACTTC. Using reference TRBV30 and TRBJ2-5 for the parts outside the CDR3, the full variable domain is SQTIHQWPATLVQPVGSPLSLECTVEGTSNPNLYWYRQAAGRGLQLLFYSVGIGQISSEVPQNLSASRPQDRQFILSSKKLLLSDSGFYLCAWSGVSQETQYFGPGTRLLVL.

The sample holds a few counts of this clonotype. This CDR3 is CASSLLFGQGFNEQFF. CDR3 sequence (DNA): TGTGCCAGCAGCCTTTTGTTCGGACAGGGTTTCAATGAGCAGTTCTTC. The rearrangement joins TRBV5-4 to TRBJ2-1; 8 bases match TRBD1. CDR1 and CDR2 (germline): SGHNT, YYREEE (reference sequence). This CDR3 has 16 amino acids. V shed 4 bases and J 6 bases; nucleotides not matched to a gene: 12.

This clonotype has ten or more counts. J is TRBJ1-4 and V is TRBV4-3; no clear D gene. With 1 base removed from V and 8 bases from J, the gap between germline ends came to 2 bases. The CDR3 totals 11 residues. In germline, CDR1 is LGHNA, CDR2 YSLEER. DNA for the CDR3: TGCGCCAGCAGCCAAGGGGAAAAACTGTTTTTT. Translating gives CASSQGEKLFF.

This sequence joins TRBV7-2 and TRBJ2-7; D might be TRBD1 (5 bases). The CDR3 consists of 14 residues. In germline, CDR1 is SGHTA, CDR2 FQGNSA. V gave up 2 bases and J gave up 3 bases, with 11 bases separating them. The CDR3, as DNA: TGTGCCAGCAGCTTACAGGGCTCAGACTACGAGCAGTACTTC. This codes for CASSLQGSDYEQYF.

This clonotype came up a few times. The chain uses TRBV7-2 and TRBJ2-3; 9 bases fit TRBD2. Germline values: CDR1 SGHTA, CDR2 FQGNSA. This CDR3 is built from 13 residues. V shed 6 bases, J shed 6 bases, and the junction held 4 bases outside the gene matches. This CDR3 reads CASRRLAEDTQYF. For the CDR3, the DNA is TGTGCCAGCAGGAGACTAGCGGAGGATACGCAGTATTTT.

The chain combines TRBV12-3 or TRBV12-4 with TRBJ2-1; D gene ambiguous. The CDR3 is 11 amino acids. The V and J ends lost 9 bases and 8 bases respectively, with 11 bases between them. Written as DNA, the CDR3 is TGTGCCAGTACCAGTGGGGATGAGCAGTTCTTC. Encoded protein: CASTSGDEQFF.

The chain joins TRBV10-3 to TRBJ1-6, with D uncertain. This CDR3 has 13 residues. CDR1 and CDR2 from the germline V gene are ENHRY and SYGVKD. V lost 0 bases and J 14 bases, leaving 11 bases between the germline ends. The CDR3 nucleotides read TGTGCCATCAGTGAGTCGATCGGGTATTCCCTCCACTTT. Encoded protein: CAISESIGYSLHF.

This clonotype showed up just a few times. The rearrangement links TRBV3-1 to TRBJ2-1, with 8 bases that match TRBD2. The CDR3 loop spans 15 amino acids. The germline CDR1 and CDR2 sequences are LGHDT and YNNKEL (reference sequence). With 10 bases clipped from V and 3 bases from J, the junction kept 11 bases outside the gene matches. The CDR3 reads CATHPTGGIYNEQFF. The CDR3 nucleotides read TGTGCCACCCACCCCACGGGGGGGATCTACAATGAGCAGTTCTTC.

The chain links TRBV6-2 or TRBV6-3 to TRBJ2-2; D is unclear. Germline CDR1 reads MNHEY; CDR2 reads SVGEGT. V was pared by 2 bases and J by 3 bases, with 10 bases between. This CDR3 comprises 15 residues. The CDR3 DNA sequence: TGTGCCAGCAGTTACGACCCGATACACACCGGGGAGCTGTTTTTT. Its translation is CASSYDPIHTGELFF.

V is TRBV12-3 or TRBV12-4 and J is TRBJ2-7; possibly TRBD2 for D (7 bases). V lost 3 bases to trimming and J lost 2 bases, with 14 bases between them. The CDR3 is made up of 15 amino acids. CDR3: CASSLDGGGPYEQYF. The CDR3 nucleotides are TGTGCCAGCAGTTTGGACGGCGGGGGCCCCTACGAGCAGTACTTC.

The chain couples TRBV2 to TRBJ2-1; 8 bases map to TRBD2. The CDR3 is made up of 15 amino acids. The V gene end was trimmed by 4 bases and the J gene end by 3 bases; junction bases not matched to a gene: 5. Germline CDR1 reads SNHLY; CDR2 reads FYNNEI. The CDR3 sequence: CASSGRLAGYNEQFF. The CDR3 coding sequence is TGTGCCAGCAGTGGGCGTCTAGCGGGCTACAATGAGCAGTTCTTC.

This clonotype was counted ten times or more. This chain joins TRBV27 and TRBJ2-7; D remains ambiguous. The CDR3 runs to 14 residues. Germline-derived CDR1 and CDR2 are MNHEY and SMNVEV (reference sequence). Trimming left V 0 bases short and J 0 bases short, with 6 bases between. The DNA of the CDR3 is TGTGCCAGCAGTTTATCGACTGCCTCCTACGAGCAGTACTTC. Its translation is CASSLSTASYEQYF.

The V and J genes are TRBV5-1 and TRBJ2-7; 7 nucleotides agree with TRBD2. Germline loops: CDR1 SGHRS, CDR2 YFSETQ. The CDR3 length is 14 residues. V shed 1 base and J 0 bases; nucleotides not matched to a gene: 1. The CDR3 DNA sequence: TGCGCCAGCAGCTTGAGCGGGGACTCCTACGAGCAGTACTTC. Residues: CASSLSGDSYEQYF.

J is TRBJ2-2 and V is TRBV29-1; D might be TRBD2 (5 bases). The CDR3 runs 14 residues. V was clipped by 4 bases and J by 1 base, with 10 bases between them. Germline V gene sequence: CDR1 SQVTM, CDR2 ANQGSEA. This CDR3 is CSVVSGQNTGELFF. The CDR3, as DNA: TGCAGCGTTGTAAGCGGTCAGAACACCGGGGAGCTGTTTTTT.

The J gene is TRBJ2-5, the V gene TRBV15; D ambiguous. V lost 2 bases to trimming and J lost 5 bases, with 9 bases between them. Germline CDR1 reads LNHNV; CDR2 reads YYDKDF (reference sequence). There are 13 residues in the CDR3. The CDR3 region is CATSRRLGETQYF. In nucleotides, the CDR3 is TGTGCCACCAGCAGACGGCTAGGGGAGACCCAGTACTTC. The full variable domain, with the rest looked up from reference TRBV15 and TRBJ2-5, is DAMVIQNPRYQVTQFGKPVTLSCSQTLNHNVMYWYQQKSSQAPKLLFHYYDKDFNNEADTPDNFQSRRPNTSFCFLDIRSPGLGDTAMYLCATSRRLGETQYFGPGTRLLVL.

This clonotype came up a few times. This chain joins TRBV6-1 and TRBJ1-3, with TRBD1 as a possible D gene (5 bases). The germline V gene has CDR1 MNHNS and CDR2 SASEGT. V lost 7 bases and J 9 bases, leaving 16 bases between the germline ends. The CDR3 length is 13 residues. The CDR3 spells CASIHAQGRTIYF. In DNA, the CDR3 is TGTGCCAGCATACATGCGCAGGGCCGCACCATATATTTT.

This clonotype was detected only a few times. V usage is TRBV7-6 and J usage is TRBJ2-7; no definite D call. Per the germline V gene, CDR1 is SGHVS and CDR2 is FNYEAQ. The V gene lost 5 bases and the J gene lost 8 bases, with 13 bases spanning the gap. This CDR3 comprises 12 residues. CDR3 residues: CASSLIAEQQYF. CDR3 sequence (DNA): TGTGCCAGCAGCCTGATAGCAGAGCAGCAGTACTTC.

This clonotype was counted between two and nine times. This chain uses TRBV28 with TRBJ2-5, with 8 positions matching TRBD1. CDR1 and CDR2 from the germline V gene are MDHEN and SYDVKM. The J segment lost 5 bases and the V segment lost 7 bases, leaving 6 bases of the junction unmatched. CDR3 size: 13 residues. Here the CDR3 DNA reads TGTGCCAGCATACCCAGGGGGCTGGAGACCCAGTACTTC. Its translation: CASIPRGLETQYF.

This clonotype has a handful of counts. The V call is TRBV7-6, the J call TRBJ2-3; D might be TRBD1 or TRBD2, each matching 5 bases. Germline V gene data show CDR1 as SGHVS and CDR2 as FNYEAQ. Trimming left V 2 bases short and J 1 base short, with 10 bases between. This CDR3 comprises 15 residues. CDR3 bases: TGTGCCAGCAGCTTATGGGGGTTGGGCACAGATACGCAGTATTTT. Protein sequence: CASSLWGLGTDTQYF.